This T cell receptor (beta chain) was retrieved from a study of metastatic and nonmetastatic thyroid tumors. Study summary: Samples came from malignant and benign thyroid patients, and repertoires were compared across blood and tumor or nodule tissue. Study-wide results and caveats: Within blood and tumor, benign nodules reportedly had significantly lower TCR beta diversity than malignant thyroid tumors did.

TCRdb recomputed clones from the PCR reads via MiXCR. The table lists approximately 35,000 clones, over 15% of them singletons. This clone was found a few times. Its antigen is unidentified. Before thyroid surgery, none of the patients had received any treatment. Looked up from germline, CDR1 is MNHEY and CDR2 is SVGAGI. The V and J ends lost 0 bases and 0 bases respectively, with 0 bases between them. This CDR3 is 13 amino acids long. Sequencing was performed on blood. This TCR was sampled from a male donor with papillary thyroid cancer or a benign thyroid nodule (not recorded which). Some clones in this sample may be carry-over from other donors' samples. The V gene is TRBV6-5, the J gene TRBJ1-3; D is ambiguous. The CDR3 nucleotides read TGTGCCAGCAGTTACTCCTCTGGAAACACCATATATTTT. Amino acids: CASSYSSGNTIYF.